The clone carrying this T cell receptor (beta chain) was recorded a few times. These data originate in a study of shared clonotypes between healthy human individuals. Roughly 30,000 T cell genomes, or roughly 300 ng DNA, went into unsorted PBMC replicate PCRs. Assay: immunoSEQ multiplex PCR; the TCRdb copy retains only in-frame clones and omits some. The data hold about 510,000 clones, with 75% to 80% observed a single time. V dropped 3 bases and J dropped 5 bases, with 7 bases sitting between them. This CDR3 is built from 13 residues. Germline V gene data show CDR1 as SGHTA and CDR2 as FQGTGA. The chain recombines TRBV7-3 with TRBJ2-2; D not resolved. Material for sequencing was PBMCs. The receptor's source is a woman aged 40 to 49 in good health. Some clones in this sample may be carry-over from other donors' samples. CDR3 in amino acids: CASSFTETGELFF. CDR3 nucleotide sequence: TGTGCCAGCAGCTTTACAGAGACCGGGGAGCTGTTTTTT.